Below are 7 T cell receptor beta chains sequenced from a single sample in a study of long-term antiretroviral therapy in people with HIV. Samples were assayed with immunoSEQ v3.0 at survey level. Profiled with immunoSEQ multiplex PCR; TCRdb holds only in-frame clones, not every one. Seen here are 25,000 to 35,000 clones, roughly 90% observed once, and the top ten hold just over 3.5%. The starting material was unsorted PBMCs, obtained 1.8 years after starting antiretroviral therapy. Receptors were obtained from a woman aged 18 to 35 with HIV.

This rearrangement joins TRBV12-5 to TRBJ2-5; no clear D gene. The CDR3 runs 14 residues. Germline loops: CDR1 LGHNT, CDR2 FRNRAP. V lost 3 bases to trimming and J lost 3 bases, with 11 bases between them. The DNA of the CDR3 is TGTGCTAGTGGTTTTTCCCAGCTTAAAGAGACCCAGTACTTC. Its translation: CASGFSQLKETQYF.

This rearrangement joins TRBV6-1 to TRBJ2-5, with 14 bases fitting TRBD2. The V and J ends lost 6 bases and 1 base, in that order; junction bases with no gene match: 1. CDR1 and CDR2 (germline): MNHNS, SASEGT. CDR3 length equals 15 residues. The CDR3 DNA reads TGTGCCAGCAGCGGACTAGCGGGAGGCCAAGAGACCCAGTACTTC. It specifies CASSGLAGGQETQYF.

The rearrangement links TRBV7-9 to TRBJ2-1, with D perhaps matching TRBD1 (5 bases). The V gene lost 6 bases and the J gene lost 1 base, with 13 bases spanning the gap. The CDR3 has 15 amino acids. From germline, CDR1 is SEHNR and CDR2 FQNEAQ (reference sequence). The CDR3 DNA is TGTGCCAGCAGTCCCCAGGGTAGATCCTACAATGAGCAGTTCTTC. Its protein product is CASSPQGRSYNEQFF. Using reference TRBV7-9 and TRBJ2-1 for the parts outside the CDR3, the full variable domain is DTGVSQNPRHKITKRGQNVTFRCDPISEHNRLYWYRQTLGQGPEFLTYFQNEAQLEKSRLLSDRFSAERPKGSFSTLEIQRTEQGDSAMYLCASSPQGRSYNEQFFGPGTRLTVL.

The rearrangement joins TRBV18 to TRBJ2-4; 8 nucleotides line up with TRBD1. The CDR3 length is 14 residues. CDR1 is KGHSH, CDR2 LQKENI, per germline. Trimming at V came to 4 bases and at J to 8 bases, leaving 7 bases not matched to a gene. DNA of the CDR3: TGTGCCAGCTCACAGACAGGGGAAGGGGACATTCAGTACTTC. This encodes CASSQTGEGDIQYF.

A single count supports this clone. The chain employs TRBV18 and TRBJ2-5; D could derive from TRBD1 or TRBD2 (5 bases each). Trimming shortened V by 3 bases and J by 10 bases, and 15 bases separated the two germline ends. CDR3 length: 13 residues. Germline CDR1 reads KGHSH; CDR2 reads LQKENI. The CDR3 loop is CASSPKSTGLQYF. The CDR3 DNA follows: TGTGCCAGCTCACCGAAAAGCACGGGGCTCCAGTACTTC.

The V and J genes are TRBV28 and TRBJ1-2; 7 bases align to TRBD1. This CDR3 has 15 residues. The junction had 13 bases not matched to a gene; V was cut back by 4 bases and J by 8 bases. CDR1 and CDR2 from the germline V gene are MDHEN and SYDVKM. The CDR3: CASSSFPGTEEGYTF. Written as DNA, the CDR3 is TGTGCCAGCAGTTCCTTCCCCGGGACAGAAGAGGGCTACACCTTC.

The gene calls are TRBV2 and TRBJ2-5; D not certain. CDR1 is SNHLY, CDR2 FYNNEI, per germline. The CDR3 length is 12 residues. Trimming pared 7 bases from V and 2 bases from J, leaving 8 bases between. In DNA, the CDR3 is TGTGCCAGCACTGCGGCGCAAGAGACCCAGTACTTC. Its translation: CASTAAQETQYF.